This T cell receptor beta chain is drawn from a study of blood T cell repertoires in COVID-19 (dated by TCRdb to the early 2020s). In the study overall: For ImmuneRACE Cohort 3, a participant was defined as recovered based on two consecutive negative NP/OP PCR tests, clearance by a healthcare professional, or resolution of symptoms. The collaborator samples originated in the United States, Italy and Spain and spanned the acute and convalescent phases of COVID-19. The material from the prospective study consisted of cDNA or gDNA derived from T cells, B-cell-depleted T cells, or PBMCs. Deeply sampled blood TCRbeta repertoires from subjects exposed to, actively infected with, or recovered from COVID-19 were included in the dataset. The repertoires were made available in a free public database intended to serve as a resource for research on the immune response to SARS-CoV-2. Samples came from the ongoing ImmuneRACE study (first 160 participants) plus 1,254 subjects from 6 global collaborators. The sample metadata nearly always contained a de-identified subject ID, COVID-19 status, age in years and sex. Where available, HLA class I and class II types were taken from metadata supplied by the sample provider and were not determined by assay-based typing.

On this clone itself: Its antigen is unknown. The record has no base qualities; no much larger clone is one base away.

From cysteine to phenylalanine, the CDR3 is 15 amino acids long. CDR3 DNA is the only sequence kept; it has 45 bases, read in frame from the first base. From V the trimming removes 3 bases and from J it removes 6 bases, while the gene matches leave 7 bases of the junction unaccounted for. CDR1 and CDR2, per the germline V gene, are MDHEN and SYDVKM. Results the study describes overall, beyond this receptor: Clinical and demographic metadata were provided uncurated, with the amount varying by source and participant.

The immunoSEQ Assay, a bias-controlled multiplex PCR, was used to amplify TCRbeta CDR3 regions from genomic DNA. On the study's bioinformatics: The number of nucleated cells in each sample was estimated from the amplification of reference gene primers within the assay. To quantify the absolute abundance of each unique TCRbeta CDR3 rearrangement, sequence reads were collapsed and filtered. For each sample, productive Simpson clonality was calculated as the square root of Simpson's diversity index across productive rearrangements. TCRdb took over this immuneACCESS table, retaining in-frame rearrangements with V and J assigned. Such tables are incomplete; in checked studies, under half of the missing clones stem from an unresolved V gene, and the remainder is unexplained. V and J calls plus clone size are reproduced from that table; the DNA served to infer D and trimming. This sample is represented by hundreds of thousands of clones; around 87% of them were singletons. The ten largest clones add up to roughly 1.9% of the sample.

Participants in the prospective study were aged roughly 18 to 89 years, lived in 20 to 30 United States geographic areas, and enrolled through a virtual design. Cohort assignment in the prospective study relied on participant-reported clinical history from a screening survey and a study questionnaire. Each participant in the prospective study had whole blood, serum and a nasopharyngeal or oropharyngeal swab collected by mobile phlebotomists. Additional blood draws and questionnaires over an approximately 2-month period could optionally be provided by prospective study participants. Prospective study blood samples were shipped either frozen or at room temperature before DNA extraction.

Source material: PBMCs or T cells enriched from blood (not recorded which). The clonotype was recovered from a man in his forties in a cohort exposed to, infected with or recovered from COVID-19 (not recorded which). The rearrangement joined TRBV28 to TRBJ2-3, and TRBD2 matches 9 of the central bases. The CDR3 amino acid sequence is: CASSFPGLAPDTQYF. The nucleotide sequence reads TGTGCCAGCAGTTTCCCCGGACTAGCGCCCGATACGCAGTATTTT.